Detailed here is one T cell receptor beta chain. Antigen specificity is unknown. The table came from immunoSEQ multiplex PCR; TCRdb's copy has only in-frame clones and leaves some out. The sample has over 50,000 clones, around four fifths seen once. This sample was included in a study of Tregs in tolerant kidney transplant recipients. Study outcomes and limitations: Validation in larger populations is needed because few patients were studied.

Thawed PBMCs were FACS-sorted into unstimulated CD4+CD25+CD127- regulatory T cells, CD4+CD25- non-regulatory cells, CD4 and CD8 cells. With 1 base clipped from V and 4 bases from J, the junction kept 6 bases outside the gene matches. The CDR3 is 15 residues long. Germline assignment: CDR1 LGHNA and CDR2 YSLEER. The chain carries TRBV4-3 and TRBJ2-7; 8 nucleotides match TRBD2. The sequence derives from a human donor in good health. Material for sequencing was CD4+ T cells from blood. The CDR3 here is CASSQGYGGAYEQYF. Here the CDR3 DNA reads TGCGCCAGCAGCCAAGGATACGGGGGGGCATACGAGCAGTACTTC.